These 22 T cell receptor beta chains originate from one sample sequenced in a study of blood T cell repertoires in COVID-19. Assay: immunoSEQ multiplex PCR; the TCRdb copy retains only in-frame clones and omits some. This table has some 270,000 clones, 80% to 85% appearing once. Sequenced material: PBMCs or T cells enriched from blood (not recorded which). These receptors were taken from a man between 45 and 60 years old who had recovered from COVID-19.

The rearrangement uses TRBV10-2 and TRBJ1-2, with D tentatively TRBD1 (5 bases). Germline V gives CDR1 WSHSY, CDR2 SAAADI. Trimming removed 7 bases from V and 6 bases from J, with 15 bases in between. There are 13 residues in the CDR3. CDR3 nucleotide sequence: TGCGCCAGCAACAACAACCCCAGGGATGGCTACACCTTC. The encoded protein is CASNNNPRDGYTF.

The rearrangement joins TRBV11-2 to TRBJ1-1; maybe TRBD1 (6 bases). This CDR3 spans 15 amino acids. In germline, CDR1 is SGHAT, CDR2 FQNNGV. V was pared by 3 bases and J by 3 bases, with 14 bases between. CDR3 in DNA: TGTGCCAGCAGCTTCCCCCAGGGGAGGGACACTGAAGCTTTCTTT. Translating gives CASSFPQGRDTEAFF. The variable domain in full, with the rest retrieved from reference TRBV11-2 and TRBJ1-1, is EAGVAQSPRYKIIEKRQSVAFWCNPISGHATLYWYQQILGQGPKLLIQFQNNGVVDDSQLPKDRFSAERLKGVDSTLKIQPAKLEDSAVYLCASSFPQGRDTEAFFGQGTRLTVV.

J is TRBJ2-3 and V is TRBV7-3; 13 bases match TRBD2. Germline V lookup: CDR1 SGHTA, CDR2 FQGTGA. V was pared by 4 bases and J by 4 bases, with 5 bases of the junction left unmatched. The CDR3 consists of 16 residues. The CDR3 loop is CASSSRLAGGPDTQYF. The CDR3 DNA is TGTGCCAGCAGCTCCCGACTAGCGGGGGGCCCAGATACGCAGTATTTT.

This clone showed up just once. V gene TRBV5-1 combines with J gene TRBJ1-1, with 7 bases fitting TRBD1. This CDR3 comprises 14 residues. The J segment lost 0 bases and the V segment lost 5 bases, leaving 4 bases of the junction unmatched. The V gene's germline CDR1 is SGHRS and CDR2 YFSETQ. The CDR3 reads CASRIGGMNTEAFF. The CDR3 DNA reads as TGCGCCAGCAGGATAGGGGGCATGAACACTGAAGCTTTCTTT.

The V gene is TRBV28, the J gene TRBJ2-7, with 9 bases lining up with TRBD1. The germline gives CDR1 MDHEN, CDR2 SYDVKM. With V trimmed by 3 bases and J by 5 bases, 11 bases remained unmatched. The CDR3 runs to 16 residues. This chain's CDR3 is CASSFSQQGAQHEQYF. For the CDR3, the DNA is TGTGCCAGCAGTTTTTCCCAACAGGGGGCGCAACACGAGCAGTACTTC.

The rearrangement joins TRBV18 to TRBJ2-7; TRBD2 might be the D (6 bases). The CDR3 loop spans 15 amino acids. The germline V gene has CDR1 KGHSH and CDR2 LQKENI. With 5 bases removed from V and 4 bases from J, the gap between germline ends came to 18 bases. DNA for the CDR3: TGTGCCAGCTCATCGCCGGGAGCGTCGGGGTACGAGCAGTACTTC. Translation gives CASSSPGASGYEQYF.

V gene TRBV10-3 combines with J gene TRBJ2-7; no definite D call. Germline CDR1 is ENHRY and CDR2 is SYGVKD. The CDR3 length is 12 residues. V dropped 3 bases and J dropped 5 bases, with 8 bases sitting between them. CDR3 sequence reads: CAISDQFNEQYF. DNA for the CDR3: TGTGCCATCAGTGACCAATTCAACGAGCAGTACTTC.

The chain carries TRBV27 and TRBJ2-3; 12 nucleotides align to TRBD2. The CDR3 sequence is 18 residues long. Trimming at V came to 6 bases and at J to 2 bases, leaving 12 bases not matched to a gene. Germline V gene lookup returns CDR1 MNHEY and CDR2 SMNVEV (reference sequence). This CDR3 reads CASRTGLAGFRDTDTQYF. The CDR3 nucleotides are TGTGCCAGCAGGACGGGACTAGCGGGCTTCAGGGACACAGATACGCAGTATTTT.

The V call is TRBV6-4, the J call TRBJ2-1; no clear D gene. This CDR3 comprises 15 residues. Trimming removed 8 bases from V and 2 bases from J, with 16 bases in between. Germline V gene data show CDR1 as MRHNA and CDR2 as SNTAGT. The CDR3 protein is CASPSILAPYNEQFF. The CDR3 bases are TGTGCCAGCCCGAGTATTTTAGCTCCCTACAATGAGCAGTTCTTC.

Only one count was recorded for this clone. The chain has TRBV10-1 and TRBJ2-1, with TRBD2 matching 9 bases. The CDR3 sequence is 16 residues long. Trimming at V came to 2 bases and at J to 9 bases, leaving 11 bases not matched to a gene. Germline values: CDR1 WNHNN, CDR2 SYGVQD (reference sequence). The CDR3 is CASSEGLAGRGIEQFF. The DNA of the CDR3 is TGCGCCAGCAGTGAGGGTCTAGCGGGGCGCGGTATTGAGCAGTTCTTC.

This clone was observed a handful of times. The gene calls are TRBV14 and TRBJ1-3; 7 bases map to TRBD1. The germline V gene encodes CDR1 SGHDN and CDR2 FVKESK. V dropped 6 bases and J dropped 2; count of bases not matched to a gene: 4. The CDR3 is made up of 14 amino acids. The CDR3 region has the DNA TGTGCCAGCAGGCCTAGGGGGCCTGGAAACACCATATATTTT. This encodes CASRPRGPGNTIYF.

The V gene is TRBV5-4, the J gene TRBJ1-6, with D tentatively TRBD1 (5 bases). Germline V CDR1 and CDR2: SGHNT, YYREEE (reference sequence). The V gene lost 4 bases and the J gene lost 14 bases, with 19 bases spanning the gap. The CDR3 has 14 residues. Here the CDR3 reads CASSPGGVNRALHF. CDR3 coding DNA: TGTGCCAGCAGCCCCGGGGGGGTCAATAGAGCCCTCCACTTT. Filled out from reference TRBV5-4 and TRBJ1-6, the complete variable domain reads ETGVTQSPTHLIKTRGQQVTLRCSSQSGHNTVSWYQQALGQGPQFIFQYYREEENGRGNFPPRFSGLQFPNYSSELNVNALELDDSALYLCASSPGGVNRALHFGNGTRLTVT.

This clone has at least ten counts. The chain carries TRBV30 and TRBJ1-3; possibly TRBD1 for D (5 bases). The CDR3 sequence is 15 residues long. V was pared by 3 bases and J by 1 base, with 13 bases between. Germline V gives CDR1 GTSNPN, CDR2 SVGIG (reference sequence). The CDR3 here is CAWRSRDYSGNTIYF. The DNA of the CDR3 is TGTGCCTGGAGGAGCAGGGATTATTCTGGAAACACCATATATTTT.

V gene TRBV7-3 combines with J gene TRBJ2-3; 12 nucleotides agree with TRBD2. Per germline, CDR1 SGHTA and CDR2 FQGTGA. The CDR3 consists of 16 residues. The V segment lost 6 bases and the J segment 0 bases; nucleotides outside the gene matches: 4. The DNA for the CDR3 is TGTGCCAGCAGTCTAACTAGCGGGGGGAGCACAGATACGCAGTATTTT. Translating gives CASSLTSGGSTDTQYF.

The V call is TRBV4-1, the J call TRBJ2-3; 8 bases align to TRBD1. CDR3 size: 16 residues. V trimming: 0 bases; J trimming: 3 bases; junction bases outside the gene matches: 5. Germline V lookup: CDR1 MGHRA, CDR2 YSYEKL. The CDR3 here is CASSQDLRGLTDTQYF. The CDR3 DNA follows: TGCGCCAGCAGCCAAGATCTCAGGGGGCTGACAGATACGCAGTATTTT.

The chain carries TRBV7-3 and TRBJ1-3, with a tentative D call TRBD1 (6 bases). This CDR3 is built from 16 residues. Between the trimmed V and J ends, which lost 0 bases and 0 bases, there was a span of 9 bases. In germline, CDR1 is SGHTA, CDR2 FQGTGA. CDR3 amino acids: CASSLTGQISGNTIYF. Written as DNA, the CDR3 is TGTGCCAGCAGCTTAACTGGACAGATCTCTGGAAACACCATATATTTT.

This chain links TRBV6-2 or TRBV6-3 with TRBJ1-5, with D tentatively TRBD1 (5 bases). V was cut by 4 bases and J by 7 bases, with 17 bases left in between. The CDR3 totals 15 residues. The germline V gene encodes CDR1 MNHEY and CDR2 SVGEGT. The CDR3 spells CASSFIDRSQQPQHF. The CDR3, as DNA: TGTGCCAGCAGTTTCATCGACAGATCCCAACAGCCCCAGCATTTT.

The CDR3 nucleotides are TGTGCCAGCAGCGAACCGGGACAAGCCTACAATGAGCAGTTCTTC. This translates into CASSEPGQAYNEQFF. This chain connects TRBV7-3 to TRBJ2-1; a possible D gene is TRBD1 (6 bases). Per the germline V gene, CDR1 is SGHTA and CDR2 is FQGTGA. CDR3 size: 15 residues. V dropped 5 bases and J dropped 2 bases, with 13 bases sitting between them.

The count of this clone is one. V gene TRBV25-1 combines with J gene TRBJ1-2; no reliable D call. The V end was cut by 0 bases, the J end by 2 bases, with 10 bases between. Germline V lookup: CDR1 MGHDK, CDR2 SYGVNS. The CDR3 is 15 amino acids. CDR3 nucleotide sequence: TGTGCCAGCAGTGAATATTGGGCTGGGAACTATGGCTACACCTTC. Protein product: CASSEYWAGNYGYTF.

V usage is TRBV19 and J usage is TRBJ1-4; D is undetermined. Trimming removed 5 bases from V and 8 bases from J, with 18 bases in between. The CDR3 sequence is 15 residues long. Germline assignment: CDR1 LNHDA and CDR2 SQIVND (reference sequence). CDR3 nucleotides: TGTGCCAGTAGTCTTTATGCCAGGCTGGGCGAAAAACTGTTTTTT. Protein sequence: CASSLYARLGEKLFF. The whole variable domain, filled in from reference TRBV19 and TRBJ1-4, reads DGGITQSPKYLFRKEGQNVTLSCEQNLNHDAMYWYRQDPGQGLRLIYYSQIVNDFQKGDIAEGYSVSREKKESFPLTVTSAQKNPTAFYLCASSLYARLGEKLFFGSGTQLSVL.

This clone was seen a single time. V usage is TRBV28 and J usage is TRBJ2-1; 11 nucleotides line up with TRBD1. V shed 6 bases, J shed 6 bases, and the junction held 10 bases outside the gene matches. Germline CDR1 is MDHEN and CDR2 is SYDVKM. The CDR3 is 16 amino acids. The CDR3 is CASRDTGTGGFNEQFF. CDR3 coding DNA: TGTGCCAGCAGGGATACCGGGACAGGGGGGTTCAATGAGCAGTTCTTC.

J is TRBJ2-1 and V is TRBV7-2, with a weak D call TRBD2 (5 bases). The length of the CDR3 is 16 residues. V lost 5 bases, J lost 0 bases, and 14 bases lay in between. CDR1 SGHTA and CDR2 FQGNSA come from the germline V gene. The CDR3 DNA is TGTGCCAGCAGCGCCAGAGGGTTAAGCTCCTACAATGAGCAGTTCTTC. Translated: CASSARGLSSYNEQFF.